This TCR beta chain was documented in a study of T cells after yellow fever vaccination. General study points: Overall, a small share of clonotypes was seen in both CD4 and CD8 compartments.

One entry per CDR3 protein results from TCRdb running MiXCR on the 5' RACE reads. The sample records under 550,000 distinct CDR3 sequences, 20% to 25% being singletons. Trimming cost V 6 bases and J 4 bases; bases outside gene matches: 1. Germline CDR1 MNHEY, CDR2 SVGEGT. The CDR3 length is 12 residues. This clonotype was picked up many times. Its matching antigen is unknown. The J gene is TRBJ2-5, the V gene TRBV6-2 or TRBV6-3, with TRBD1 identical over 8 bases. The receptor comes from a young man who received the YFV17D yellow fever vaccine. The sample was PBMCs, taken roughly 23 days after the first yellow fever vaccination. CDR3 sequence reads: CASSGTGETQYF. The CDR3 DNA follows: TGTGCCAGCAGCGGGACAGGAGAGACCCAGTACTTC.